This TCR beta chain derives from a study of shared clonotypes between healthy human individuals. As concerns this clone: The sample holds other DNA sequences that translate to the same CDR3.

Germline V gene sequence: CDR1 LNHNV, CDR2 YYDKDF (reference sequence). This CDR3 is built from 14 residues. The V and J ends lost 0 bases and 4 bases respectively, with 9 bases between them. The assay was immunoSEQ multiplex PCR, and TCRdb's table has in-frame clones only and misses some. Altogether some 680,000 clones are present, around 73% being singletons, with the ten largest covering around 1.7%. The rearrangement uses TRBV15 and TRBJ1-2; D might be TRBD1 (5 bases). The sample taken for sequencing was memory CD4+ T cells sorted from blood. Subset noted: CD45RA-negative fraction. The source of this sequence is a woman in her twenties or thirties in good health. This chain's CDR3 is CATSRDRDGYGYTF. CDR3 in DNA: TGTGCCACCAGCAGAGACCGGGACGGCTATGGCTACACCTTC.